This TCR beta chain stems from a study of T cell responses to AZD1222 COVID-19 vaccine. Study at large: Pooled samples include second doses given at about 4 or 12 weeks.

General study points: The span of vaccine-associated CD4 TCRs extended across spike, with dominance at 160-218 and 743-854. Rises in breadth and depth of Spike-specific TCRs came after two AZD1222 doses. Clonal diversity was possibly underestimated, and the donors were mostly white British, with more females.

The data were produced by immunoSEQ multiplex PCR, yet TCRdb's version contains in-frame clones alone and is incomplete. The data contain about 170,000 clones, approximately 90% of them singletons. The CDR3 is 12 residues long. Between the trimmed V and J ends, which lost 2 bases and 3 bases, there was a span of 4 bases. Germline CDR1 LGHNT, CDR2 FRNRAP. As to this clone: Its antigen is undetermined.

The chain joins TRBV12-5 to TRBJ2-5; unclear D gene. This TCR came from an adult in good health. The material was peripheral blood, obtained on day 0 of AZD1222 vaccination. The CDR3 DNA reads as TGTGCTAGTGGTTTGTTCGAAGAGACCCAGTACTTC. Translating gives CASGLFEETQYF.